This paragraph covers one TCR beta chain sequence. This clone's antigen is unknown. The input lacks base qualities; no much larger clone sits a single base away. This specimen belongs to a study of B cell selection in AIRE deficiency (dated 2019 in TCRdb). As for the study more broadly: Researchers compared the TCRbeta repertoires of sorted blood CD4+ conventional T cells and regulatory T cells from AIRE-deficient patients with the corresponding repertoires from healthy controls. The TCR-sequenced cohort comprised about 5 AIRE-deficient APECED patients and about 5 healthy control donors.

Study-wide conclusions, independent of this receptor: Among about 3,700 shared Treg TCRbeta sequences, under 35% were found to be shared only among healthy donors and 9% to 9.5% only among patients, suggesting that Treg selection is less efficient in the absence of AIRE. Shared Treg sequences had shorter CDR3s, which reflects a bias toward rearrangements containing few non-templated nucleotide insertions. In terms of TCRBV gene usage, CDR3 length and TCR diversity, Tconv and Treg cells from AIRE-deficient patients looked similar to Tconv and Treg cells from healthy donors. Approximately 31% of Treg TCRbeta sequences shared among healthy donors appeared in patient Tconv cells, suggesting diversion of Treg-biased clones into the Tconv compartment. Sequencing covered only TCRbeta chains, and under 45% of shared healthy-donor Treg sequences were also present in healthy Tconv, possibly due to differing TCRalpha chains.

CD4+CD127+ cells were sorted as the conventional CD4 T cell population. The control samples were obtained from healthy donors who were not related to the patients. Tconv and Treg cells for TCRbeta sequencing were sorted on a FACSAria flow cytometer. The sorted cells went into 5-ml round-bottom polystyrene tubes, and the dry cell pellets were then frozen at -80 degrees C until sequencing. The CDR3 numbers 13 residues from cysteine through phenylalanine. Only the CDR3 portion is preserved as DNA: 39 bases, with reading frame beginning at the first base. The germline ends are 8 bases apart after V is trimmed by 5 bases and J by 1 base. CDR1 SGHNT and CDR2 YENEEA are derived from the germline V gene. The immunoSEQ platform was used to sequence the TCRbeta chain. In the source study's methods: When conventional T cell repertoires were pooled, about 110,000 distinct in-frame TCRbeta sequences were obtained from patients and 130,000 to 150,000 from healthy donors. Treg TCRbeta sequences found in two or more individuals were classed as public, and these public Treg TCRbeta sequences were then looked for in Tconv repertoires. Differences between groups were assessed by Mann-Whitney U tests with Bonferroni-Dunn correction in GraphPad Prism 7.03. What TCRdb holds here is the immuneACCESS table cut down to in-frame rearrangements. Part of the clones is not present; checked against another copy, under half of the missing clones reflect an unresolved V gene, and the others are unexplained. That table supplies the V and J calls and clone size; D and trimming were determined from the DNA. For this sample there are fewer than 25,000 clones; about 96% appear just once. The ten most abundant clones make up less than 0.2% of the sample.

The origin of this receptor is a human donor in good health. The chain is assembled from TRBV11-3 and TRBJ1-1; the D gene cannot be named for sure. Specimen: CD4+CD127+ conventional T cells sorted from PBMCs. Here the CDR3 is given as CASSPDENTEAFF. The sequence in DNA is TGTGCCAGCAGCCCGGATGAGAACACTGAAGCTTTCTTT.